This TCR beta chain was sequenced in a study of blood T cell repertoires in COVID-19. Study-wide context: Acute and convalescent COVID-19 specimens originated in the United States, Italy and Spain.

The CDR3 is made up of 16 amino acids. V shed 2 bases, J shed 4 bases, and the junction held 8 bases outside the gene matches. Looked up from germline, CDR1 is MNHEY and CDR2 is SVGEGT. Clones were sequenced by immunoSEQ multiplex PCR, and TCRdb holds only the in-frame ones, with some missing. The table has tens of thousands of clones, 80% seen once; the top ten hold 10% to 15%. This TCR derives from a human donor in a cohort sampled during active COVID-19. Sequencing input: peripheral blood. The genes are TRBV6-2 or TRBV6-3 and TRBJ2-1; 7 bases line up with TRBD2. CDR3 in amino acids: CASSYPDLRGYNEQFF. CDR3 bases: TGTGCCAGCAGTTACCCCGACCTGCGGGGGTACAATGAGCAGTTCTTC.